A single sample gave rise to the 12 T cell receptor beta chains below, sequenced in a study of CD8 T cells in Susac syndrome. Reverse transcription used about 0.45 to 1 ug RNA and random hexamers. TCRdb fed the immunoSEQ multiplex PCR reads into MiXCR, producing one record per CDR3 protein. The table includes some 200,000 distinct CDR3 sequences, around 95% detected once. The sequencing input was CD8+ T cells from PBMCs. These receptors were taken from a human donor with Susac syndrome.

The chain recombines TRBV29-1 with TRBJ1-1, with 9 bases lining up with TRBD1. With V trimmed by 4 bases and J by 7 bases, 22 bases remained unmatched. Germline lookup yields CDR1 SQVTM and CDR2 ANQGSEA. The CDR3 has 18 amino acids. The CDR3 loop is CSVGTLNRGLVGIDEAFF. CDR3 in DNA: TGCAGCGTTGGCACCCTCAACAGGGGGCTGGTTGGGATAGATGAAGCTTTCTTT.

The CDR3 region is CAISESETSTDTQYF. In DNA, the CDR3 is TGTGCCATCAGTGAGTCCGAGACTAGCACAGATACGCAGTATTTT. The chain couples TRBV10-3 to TRBJ2-3; D remains unclear. The CDR3 is made up of 15 amino acids. Germline CDR1 reads ENHRY; CDR2 reads SYGVKD. V was cut by 0 bases and J by 0 bases, with 7 bases left in between.

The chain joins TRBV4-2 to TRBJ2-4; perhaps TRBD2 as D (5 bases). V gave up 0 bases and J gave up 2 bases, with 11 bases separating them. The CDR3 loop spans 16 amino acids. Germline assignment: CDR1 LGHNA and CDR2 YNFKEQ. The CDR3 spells CASSQETGNSKNIQYF. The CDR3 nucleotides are TGTGCCAGCAGCCAAGAAACCGGGAATTCCAAAAACATTCAGTACTTC.

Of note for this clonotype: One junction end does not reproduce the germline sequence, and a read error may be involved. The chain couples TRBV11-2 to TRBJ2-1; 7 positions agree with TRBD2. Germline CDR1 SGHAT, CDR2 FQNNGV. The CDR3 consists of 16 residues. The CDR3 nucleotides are TGTGCCAGCAGCCTAGAGGGGCTAGCGGAGATCAATGAGCAGTTCTTC. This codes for CASSLEGLAEINEQFF.

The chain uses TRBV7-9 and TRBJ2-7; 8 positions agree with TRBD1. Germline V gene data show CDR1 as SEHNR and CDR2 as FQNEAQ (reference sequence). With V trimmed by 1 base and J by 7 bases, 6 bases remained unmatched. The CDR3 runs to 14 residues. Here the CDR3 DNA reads TGTGCCAGCAGCTTAGTCCAGGGGGCGGGGGAGCAGTACTTC. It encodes CASSLVQGAGEQYF.

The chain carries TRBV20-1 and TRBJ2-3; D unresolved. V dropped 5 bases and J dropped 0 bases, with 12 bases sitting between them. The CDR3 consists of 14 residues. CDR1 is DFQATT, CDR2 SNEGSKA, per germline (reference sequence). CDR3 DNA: TGCAGTGCTCCTTCACAAACTAGCACAGATACGCAGTATTTT. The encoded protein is CSAPSQTSTDTQYF.

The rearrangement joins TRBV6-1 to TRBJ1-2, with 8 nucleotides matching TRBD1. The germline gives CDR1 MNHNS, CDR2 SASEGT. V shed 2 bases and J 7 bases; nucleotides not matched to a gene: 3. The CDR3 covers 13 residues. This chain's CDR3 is CASSESGTGGYTF. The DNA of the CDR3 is TGTGCCAGCAGTGAATCAGGGACAGGTGGCTACACCTTC.

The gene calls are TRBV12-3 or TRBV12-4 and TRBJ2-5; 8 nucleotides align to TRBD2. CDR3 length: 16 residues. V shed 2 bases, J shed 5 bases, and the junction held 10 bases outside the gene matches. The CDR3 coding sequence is TGTGCCAGCAGTTTACCCGGACTAGCAGTGTTCGAGACCCAGTACTTC. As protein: CASSLPGLAVFETQYF.

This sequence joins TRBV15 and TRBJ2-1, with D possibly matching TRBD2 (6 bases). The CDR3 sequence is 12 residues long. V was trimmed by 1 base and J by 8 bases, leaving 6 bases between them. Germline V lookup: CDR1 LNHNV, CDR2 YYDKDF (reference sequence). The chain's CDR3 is CATSRASDEQFF. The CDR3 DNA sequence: TGTGCCACCAGCAGAGCTAGCGATGAGCAGTTCTTC.

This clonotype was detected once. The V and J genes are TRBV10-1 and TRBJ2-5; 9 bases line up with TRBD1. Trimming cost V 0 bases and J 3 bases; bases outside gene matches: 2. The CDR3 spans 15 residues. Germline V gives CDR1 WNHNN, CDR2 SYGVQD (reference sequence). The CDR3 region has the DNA TGCGCCAGCAGTGAGTCCAGGACAGGGGAAGAGACCCAGTACTTC. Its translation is CASSESRTGEETQYF.

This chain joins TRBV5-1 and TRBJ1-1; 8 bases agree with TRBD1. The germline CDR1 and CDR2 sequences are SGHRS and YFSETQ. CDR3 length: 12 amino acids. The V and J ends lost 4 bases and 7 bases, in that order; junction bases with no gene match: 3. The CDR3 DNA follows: TGCGCCAGCAGCACAGGGGGGCTTGAAGCTTTCTTT. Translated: CASSTGGLEAFF.

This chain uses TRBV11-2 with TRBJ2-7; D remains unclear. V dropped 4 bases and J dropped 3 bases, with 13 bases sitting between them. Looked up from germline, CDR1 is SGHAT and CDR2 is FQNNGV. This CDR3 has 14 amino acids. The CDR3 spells CASSSPRSFYEQYF. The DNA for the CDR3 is TGTGCCAGCAGCTCACCTCGGTCTTTCTACGAGCAGTACTTC.